The 17 T cell receptor beta chains given below trace back to one sample, sequenced in a study of T cell repertoires in cytomegalovirus infection. TCRdb used MiXCR to reprocess the reads, holding one entry per CDR3 protein. The repertoire has hundreds of thousands of distinct CDR3 sequences, roughly 17% of them found once; the top ten carry more than 10%. Sequenced material: PBMCs. All receptors derive from a human donor in good health (CMV status not recorded). Some clones in this sample may be carry-over from other donors' samples.

This clonotype was counted many times. V is TRBV4-2 and J is TRBJ2-7; a weak D match, TRBD2 (7 bases). Germline assignment: CDR1 LGHNA and CDR2 YNFKEQ. CDR3 length equals 15 residues. Deletions cut 0 bases from V and 12 bases from J, with 21 bases between. The CDR3 coding sequence is TGTGCCAGCAGCCAAGATTTGGGGACTACGAGGGGGGCGTACTTC. Translating gives CASSQDLGTTRGAYF.

This clonotype was counted ten times or more. CDR3 nucleotide sequence: TGTGCCACGCGGGCGTGGGACGGGGAGAACACTGAAGCTTTCTTT. It is translated as CATRAWDGENTEAFF. The chain carries TRBV7-9 and TRBJ1-1, with TRBD1 as a possible D gene (5 bases). Trimming removed 10 bases from V and 1 base from J, with 19 bases in between. CDR3 length: 15 amino acids. CDR1 is SEHNR and CDR2 is FQNEAQ in the germline V gene (reference sequence).

There are a few counts of this clonotype. The V and J genes are TRBV20-1 and TRBJ2-4, with D hard to call. Germline V gives CDR1 DFQATT, CDR2 SNEGSKA (reference sequence). The CDR3 consists of 13 residues. V lost 0 bases and J lost 0, with 3 bases in between. Written as DNA, the CDR3 is TGCAGTGCTAGAGAGCTAGCCAAAAACATTCAGTACTTC. This gives the protein CSARELAKNIQYF.

This clonotype was seen a few times. The gene calls are TRBV18 and TRBJ2-2; no definite D call. The CDR3 loop spans 13 amino acids. Germline V gene lookup returns CDR1 KGHSH and CDR2 LQKENI. V lost 6 bases and J 2 bases, leaving 7 bases between the germline ends. CDR3 nucleotides: TGTGCCAGCTCGGGTACTAACACCGGGGAGCTGTTTTTT. It is translated as CASSGTNTGELFF.

This clonotype was seen repeatedly, ten times or more. The rearrangement uses TRBV6-6 and TRBJ2-7, with D unclear. This CDR3 has 13 residues. CDR1 MNHNY and CDR2 SVGAGI come from the germline V gene (reference sequence). Trimming stripped 0 bases from V and 4 bases from J, with 7 bases between. The CDR3 here is CASSYSKGYEQYF. The CDR3 nucleotides are TGTGCCAGCAGTTACTCGAAAGGATACGAGCAGTACTTC.

The chain uses TRBV5-1 and TRBJ1-1; possible D gene TRBD1, 5 bases. Germline CDR1 is SGHRS and CDR2 is YFSETQ. The length of the CDR3 is 14 residues. Trimming cost V 4 bases and J 4 bases, with 14 bases left between them. The CDR3 DNA sequence: TGCGCCAGCAGCCGCGGGGGGGAAGGCACTGAAGCTTTCTTT. Its translation is CASSRGGEGTEAFF.

This clonotype occurred a few times. The V and J genes are TRBV10-3 and TRBJ2-3; 13 positions match TRBD2. CDR1 is ENHRY, CDR2 SYGVKD, per germline. Losses at the gene ends were 4 bases for V and 0 bases for J; bases not matched to a gene: 10. This CDR3 comprises 19 residues. CDR3: CAISARLAGGTASTDTQYF. The CDR3 region has the DNA TGTGCCATCAGTGCCCGACTAGCGGGGGGAACGGCTAGCACAGATACGCAGTATTTT.

In this sample, this clonotype turned up a few times. The V and J genes are TRBV12-3 or TRBV12-4 and TRBJ1-1, with D hard to call. Trimming removed 7 bases from V and 1 base from J, with 7 bases in between. CDR3 length: 12 residues. The CDR3 loop is CASMIRNTEAFF. The DNA for the CDR3 is TGTGCCAGCATGATCAGGAACACTGAAGCTTTCTTT.

This clonotype was seen at least ten times. The chain uses TRBV5-6 and TRBJ2-5; 11 positions match TRBD2. The length of the CDR3 is 15 residues. V gave up 4 bases and J gave up 1 base; unmatched junction bases: 3. Germline lookup yields CDR1 SGHDT and CDR2 YYEEEE. The CDR3 DNA is TGTGCCAGCAGCGAGACTAGCGGGGCCCAAGAGACCCAGTACTTC. Encoded protein: CASSETSGAQETQYF.

This clonotype was seen repeatedly, ten times or more. CDR3 sequence (DNA): TGTGCCAGCAGCTTATTCCAAAGCCCCGAGCAGTACTTC. This translates into CASSLFQSPEQYF. V usage is TRBV7-2 and J usage is TRBJ2-7; no definite D call. Trimming took off 2 bases at V and 6 bases at J, with 11 bases between the two ends. The CDR3 is 13 amino acids. CDR1 is SGHTA, CDR2 FQGNSA, per germline.

This clonotype has at least ten counts. The chain links TRBV12-3 or TRBV12-4 to TRBJ1-4; possible D gene TRBD1, 5 bases. The CDR3 contains 14 residues. The V end lost 1 base, the J end lost 8 bases, and 11 bases lay between the germline ends. In DNA, the CDR3 is TGTGCCAGCAGTTTAGGGGACGGTTCCGAAAAACTGTTTTTT. As protein: CASSLGDGSEKLFF.

The genes are TRBV3-1 and TRBJ1-1; D gene ambiguous. V lost 2 bases, J lost 3 bases, and 7 bases lay in between. Germline V gene lookup returns CDR1 LGHDT and CDR2 YNNKEL (reference sequence). CDR3 length: 13 residues. The CDR3 loop reads CASSQLLDTEAFF. Here the CDR3 DNA reads TGTGCCAGCAGCCAATTGCTCGACACTGAAGCTTTCTTT.

The chain has TRBV2 and TRBJ2-3, with D possibly being TRBD1 or TRBD2 (6 bases each). Trimming took 4 bases from V and 7 from J, leaving 15 bases between them. Germline assignment: CDR1 SNHLY and CDR2 FYNNEI. This CDR3 is built from 14 residues. The DNA for the CDR3 is TGTGCCAGCAGTGCGGGGTCGGGGGCCAATACGCAGTATTTT. Its translation: CASSAGSGANTQYF.

This clonotype was observed at least ten times. This rearrangement joins TRBV28 to TRBJ1-5, with 8 bases fitting TRBD1. The germline V gene has CDR1 MDHEN and CDR2 SYDVKM. This CDR3 spans 19 amino acids. Trimming took 5 bases from V and 2 from J; bases not matched to a gene: 17. The CDR3 region has the DNA TGTGCCAGCAGTCCGAGACAGGGGAGGCGGGAATATGGCAATCAGCCCCAGCATTTT. Its protein is CASSPRQGRREYGNQPQHF.

The chain employs TRBV5-6 and TRBJ1-2; 8 positions agree with TRBD1. The CDR3 is made up of 14 amino acids. Germline values: CDR1 SGHDT, CDR2 YYEEEE. The J segment lost 5 bases and the V segment lost 4 bases, leaving 7 bases of the junction unmatched. The CDR3 region is CASSIRTGYYGYTF. DNA of the CDR3: TGTGCCAGCAGCATCCGGACAGGGTATTATGGCTACACCTTC. The entire variable domain, with the rest obtained from reference TRBV5-6 and TRBJ1-2, is as follows: DAGVTQSPTHLIKTRGQQVTLRCSPKSGHDTVSWYQQALGQGPQFIFQYYEEEERQRGNFPDRFSGHQFPNYSSELNVNALLLGDSALYLCASSIRTGYYGYTFGSGTRLTVV.

The chain joins TRBV19 to TRBJ1-2; D unclear. Trimming removed 4 bases at V and 4 bases at J, with 13 bases between. The germline CDR1 and CDR2 sequences are LNHDA and SQIVND (reference sequence). The CDR3 loop spans 14 amino acids. The CDR3 loop is CASSTQPSGYGYTF. The DNA for the CDR3 is TGTGCCAGTAGTACTCAGCCCTCCGGCTATGGCTACACCTTC.

V usage is TRBV6-5 and J usage is TRBJ2-3, with a possible D match to TRBD2 (6 bases). CDR1 and CDR2 (germline): MNHEY, SVGAGI. The V gene lost 2 bases and the J gene lost 11 bases, with 17 bases spanning the gap. CDR3 length equals 14 residues. The CDR3 spells CASSYAGRNSRQYF. The CDR3 DNA reads as TGTGCCAGCAGTTACGCGGGGCGCAACTCGAGGCAGTATTTT.